One and the same sample provided the 9 T cell receptor beta chains below, sequenced in a study of blood T cell repertoires in COVID-19. Clones were read by immunoSEQ multiplex PCR, and TCRdb kept only the in-frame ones, dropping some. The sample includes approximately 220,000 clones, approximately 89% seen only once; the top ten take around 3.7%. Sequenced: PBMCs or T cells enriched from blood (not recorded which). The receptors originated from a woman aged 25 to 39 with acute COVID-19.

The rearrangement joins TRBV11-2 to TRBJ2-3, with D uncertain. The CDR3 has 14 residues. Trimming took off 0 bases at V and 6 bases at J, with 10 bases between the two ends. Germline lookup yields CDR1 SGHAT and CDR2 FQNNGV. DNA of the CDR3: TGTGCCAGCAGCTTAGATCGGTCAACGGATACGCAGTATTTT. Its protein is CASSLDRSTDTQYF.

The genes are TRBV6-5 and TRBJ2-1, with D possibly being TRBD2 (5 bases). V lost 4 bases, J lost 3 bases, and 10 bases lay in between. The CDR3 is made up of 14 amino acids. Germline V gives CDR1 MNHEY, CDR2 SVGAGI. The DNA for the CDR3 is TGTGCCAGCAGTTTATTCCGGGACTACAATGAGCAGTTCTTC. Amino acid sequence: CASSLFRDYNEQFF.

The chain employs TRBV19 and TRBJ1-6; D is uncertain. From germline, CDR1 is LNHDA and CDR2 SQIVND (reference sequence). V lost 6 bases to trimming and J lost 8 bases, with 8 bases between them. The CDR3 sequence is 12 residues long. CDR3 DNA: TGTGCCAGTAGGATACGGGATTCACCCCTCCACTTT. It is translated as CASRIRDSPLHF. Drawing the rest from reference TRBV19 and TRBJ1-6, the complete variable domain is DGGITQSPKYLFRKEGQNVTLSCEQNLNHDAMYWYRQDPGQGLRLIYYSQIVNDFQKGDIAEGYSVSREKKESFPLTVTSAQKNPTAFYLCASRIRDSPLHFGNGTRLTVT.

The gene calls are TRBV9 and TRBJ1-2; D remains ambiguous. CDR1 is SGDLS, CDR2 YYNGEE, per germline. This CDR3 has 13 residues. Between the trimmed V and J ends, which lost 0 bases and 7 bases, there was a span of 10 bases. The DNA of the CDR3 is TGTGCCAGCAGCGTAGGCGGTTCTAGTGGCTACACCTTC. Translating gives CASSVGGSSGYTF. Looking up the rest from reference TRBV9 and TRBJ1-2 gives the full variable domain: DSGVTQTPKHLITATGQRVTLRCSPRSGDLSVYWYQQSLDQGLQFLIQYYNGEERAKGNILERFSAQQFPDLHSELNLSSLELGDSALYFCASSVGGSSGYTFGSGTRLTVV.

The DNA of the CDR3 is TGTGCCTGGAGTCAACGGACAGGGCAGTTTATCGGCACCGGGGAGCTGTTTTTT. Translation gives CAWSQRTGQFIGTGELFF. The chain uses TRBV30 and TRBJ2-2; 8 bases line up with TRBD1. This CDR3 comprises 18 residues. J was trimmed by 4 bases and V by 2 bases; bases with no gene match: 15. Germline CDR1 GTSNPN, CDR2 SVGIG (reference sequence).

CDR3 sequence (DNA): TGCAGCGTTAAACCCGGGACAGGGCCTAACTATGGCTACACCTTC. Amino acid sequence: CSVKPGTGPNYGYTF. The chain recombines TRBV29-1 with TRBJ1-2; 9 nucleotides agree with TRBD1. The CDR3 covers 15 residues. After removal of 5 bases from V and 0 bases from J, the junction contained 7 bases not matched to a gene. Germline-derived CDR1 and CDR2 are SQVTM and ANQGSEA.

This clone came up once. This chain uses TRBV19 with TRBJ2-2; 8 bases fit TRBD1. Per the germline V gene, CDR1 is LNHDA and CDR2 is SQIVND (reference sequence). V was clipped by 6 bases and J by 7 bases; unmatched bases: 7. This CDR3 is built from 14 residues. CDR3 in amino acids: CASRKGQGVGELFF. In nucleotides, the CDR3 is TGTGCCAGTAGGAAAGGACAGGGTGTCGGGGAGCTGTTTTTT.

The rearrangement links TRBV7-6 to TRBJ2-3; TRBD2 might be the D (7 bases). The CDR3 contains 17 residues. CDR1 is SGHVS, CDR2 FNYEAQ, per germline. Between the trimmed V and J ends, which lost 1 base and 4 bases, there was a span of 18 bases. In DNA form, the CDR3 reads TGTGCCAGCAGCTTAGAGTCCGGGGGGCTCTTTTCAGATACGCAGTATTTT. Its protein is CASSLESGGLFSDTQYF.

This clone showed up just a few times. The chain is built from TRBV3-1 (or the pseudogene TRBV3-2) and TRBJ1-1; D not certain. Looked up from germline, CDR1 is LGHDT and CDR2 is YNNKEL (reference sequence). The CDR3 is 15 amino acids. Trimming took off 4 bases at V and 0 bases at J, with 12 bases between the two ends. The CDR3 protein is CASSPGSFMNTEAFF. In DNA, the CDR3 is TGTGCCAGCAGCCCCGGGTCGTTCATGAACACTGAAGCTTTCTTT.